A single TCR beta chain is shown here with its context. The entry originates in a study of T cell changes during pregnancy in multiple sclerosis. With 8 bases removed from V and 6 bases from J, the gap between germline ends came to 21 bases. This CDR3 has 15 amino acids. Germline V gives CDR1 SSHAT, CDR2 FNYEAQ (reference sequence). Data came from immunoSEQ multiplex PCR; TCRdb stores just in-frame clones and leaves some out. The repertoire holds 35,000 or so clones, roughly 87% seen once, with 0.75% to 0.95% in the top ten. Sequencing used CD4+ T cells from peripheral blood mononuclear cells, obtained after pregnancy. This receptor was taken from a female donor in good health, enrolled as a control in a pregnancy study. This chain joins TRBV7-7 and TRBJ2-3; possibly TRBD1 for D (5 bases). CDR3 nucleotides: TGTGCCAGCTCCATTGGCGCAGGGCGCAGGGATACGCAGTATTTT. It is translated as CASSIGAGRRDTQYF.